This T cell receptor beta chain was identified during a study of T-cell reconstitution after alpha-beta-depleted transplantation in children (dated by TCRdb to the mid-2010s). Regarding the study in general: The study quantitatively tracked T-cell immune reconstitution after TCRalphabeta/CD19-depleted allogeneic hematopoietic cell transplantation in children using TCR repertoire profiling.

The library was made by PCR. Sequencing relied on an Illumina HiSeq 2500. TCR libraries were prepared with molecular barcoding, using unique molecular identifiers to normalize TCRbeta repertoire quantification. Using fastp at Q25 and MiXCR, TCRdb reprocessed the public reads and kept productive beta chains. Records with the same CDR3 protein are collapsed into one entry carrying the most frequent genes and DNA. Within this sample are some 640,000 distinct CDR3 sequences, with around a sixth of them counted one time only. Clones ranked in the top ten supply 0.85% to 1.3% of the sample. From the germline V gene (reference sequence), CDR1 is SEHNR and CDR2 is FQNEAQ. V gives up 4 bases and J gives up 5 bases, and the segment between their germline ends measures 10 bases. The CDR3 contains 13 residues, cysteine and phenylalanine counted. The CDR3 DNA has 39 bases and is translated from base 1. Details on this clonotype: Its antigen is still unknown. No per-base quality is available; no much larger clone lies one base away.

The source material was PBMCs from the stem cell graft donor, sampled from the stem cell graft. This chain joins TRBV7-9 to TRBJ2-3, and possibly TRBD2, on 5 matching bases. This TCR came from a human donor who donated a stem cell graft to a child with acute myeloid leukemia. The CDR3 protein: CASSSSREDTQYF. The sequenced DNA: TGTGCCAGCAGCTCATCACGGGAAGATACGCAGTATTTT.